The 26 T cell receptor beta chains below come from one sample, sequenced in a study of cytomegalovirus exposure and HLA in healthy donors. With 60 Vbeta and 13 Jbeta primers, the PCR was carried out. The table came from immunoSEQ multiplex PCR; TCRdb's copy has only in-frame clones and leaves some out. Here the sample spans approximately 190,000 clones, about nine tenths being singletons. Sequenced input: PBMCs. These receptors originate from a boy aged 2 to 9 in good health and CMV-seronegative.

The chain is built from TRBV2 and TRBJ2-5, with 7 bases fitting TRBD1. CDR1 is SNHLY and CDR2 is FYNNEI in the germline V gene. V dropped 5 bases and J dropped 8; count of bases not matched to a gene: 8. This CDR3 is built from 13 residues. CDR3 sequence: CASSQGTVQTQYF. The CDR3 coding sequence is TGTGCCAGCAGTCAAGGGACAGTTCAAACCCAGTACTTC.

The chain combines TRBV27 with TRBJ1-1, with D unclear. V was pared by 6 bases and J by 1 base, with 6 bases between. The CDR3 consists of 12 residues. Germline assignment: CDR1 MNHEY and CDR2 SMNVEV (reference sequence). The CDR3 reads CASRLGNTEAFF. CDR3 DNA sequence: TGTGCCAGCAGACTTGGGAACACTGAAGCTTTCTTT.

The chain has TRBV4-1 and TRBJ2-5, with 7 bases fitting TRBD2. Trimming removed 1 base from V and 5 bases from J; junction bases left unmatched: 19. The CDR3 totals 19 residues. From germline, CDR1 is MGHRA and CDR2 YSYEKL. CDR3 in DNA: TGCGCCAGCAGCCAAGGCTTTTATAGTAGCGGGCCTCGGCGGGAGACCCAGTACTTC. Protein product: CASSQGFYSSGPRRETQYF.

The rearrangement joins TRBV10-1 to TRBJ2-1; the D gene is possibly TRBD1 (5 bases). Germline values: CDR1 WNHNN, CDR2 SYGVQD (reference sequence). Trimming pared 0 bases from V and 3 bases from J, leaving 9 bases between. This CDR3 contains 15 residues. CDR3 protein: CASSESQALYNEQFF. The CDR3 region has the DNA TGCGCCAGCAGTGAGTCACAGGCCCTCTACAATGAGCAGTTCTTC.

The chain carries TRBV5-1 and TRBJ1-6; D possibly corresponds to TRBD1 (5 bases). CDR1 and CDR2 (germline): SGHRS, YFSETQ. This CDR3 comprises 14 residues. Trimming removed 2 bases at V and 9 bases at J, with 12 bases between. The DNA of the CDR3 is TGCGCCAGCAGCTTTGCAGGGCATGGTTCACCCCTCCACTTT. Its protein is CASSFAGHGSPLHF.

J is TRBJ2-7 and V is TRBV4-2; TRBD2 agrees at 8 bases. J lost 2 bases, V lost 1 base, and 7 bases had no gene match. The germline CDR1 and CDR2 sequences are LGHNA and YNFKEQ. The CDR3 has 16 amino acids. The chain's CDR3 is CASSQGGTSGTYEQYF. The CDR3 coding sequence is TGTGCCAGCAGCCAAGGAGGCACTAGCGGTACCTACGAGCAGTACTTC.

The genes are TRBV11-2 and TRBJ1-1, with D perhaps matching TRBD1 (6 bases). Trimming left V 4 bases short and J 4 bases short, with 10 bases between. The CDR3 sequence is 13 residues long. Per the germline V gene, CDR1 is SGHAT and CDR2 is FQNNGV. CDR3 DNA sequence: TGTGCCAGCAGCTCCGGGGGGCTCACTGAAGCTTTCTTT. Translated: CASSSGGLTEAFF.

This clone has only one observation. The chain joins TRBV18 to TRBJ2-1; D ambiguous. Trimming pared 3 bases from V and 4 bases from J, leaving 7 bases between. The CDR3 length is 13 residues. Germline values: CDR1 KGHSH, CDR2 LQKENI. CDR3 region: CASSPAQYNEQFF. The CDR3 DNA is TGTGCCAGCTCACCGGCCCAATACAATGAGCAGTTCTTC.

This chain connects TRBV6-1 to TRBJ1-1, with a tentative D call TRBD1 (5 bases). The germline V gene has CDR1 MNHNS and CDR2 SASEGT. V was shortened by 6 bases and J by 1 base, with 12 bases between the two germline ends. This CDR3 is built from 14 residues. The CDR3 loop reads CASSFLGQNTEAFF. DNA of the CDR3: TGTGCCAGCAGCTTCCTAGGACAGAACACTGAAGCTTTCTTT.

The chain carries TRBV7-9 and TRBJ2-2, with D perhaps TRBD1 (6 bases). Germline V CDR1 and CDR2: SEHNR, FQNEAQ (reference sequence). The CDR3 consists of 14 residues. The V end was cut by 2 bases, the J end by 7 bases, with 11 bases between. Here the CDR3 reads CASSLSGAGGELFF. CDR3 bases: TGTGCCAGCAGCTTATCAGGGGCTGGCGGGGAGCTGTTTTTT.

This chain links TRBV15 with TRBJ1-3; D is undetermined. CDR1 LNHNV and CDR2 YYDKDF come from the germline V gene (reference sequence). The CDR3 has 15 amino acids. V shed 4 bases and J shed 1 base, with 11 bases lying between them. This CDR3 reads CATSTSPGSGNTIYF. The CDR3 DNA sequence: TGTGCCACCAGCACCTCACCAGGTTCTGGAAACACCATATATTTT.

The chain has TRBV28 and TRBJ1-5; a possible D gene is TRBD1 (6 bases). Germline V gene sequence: CDR1 MDHEN, CDR2 SYDVKM. This CDR3 region has 15 residues. The ends were cut back, 1 base at V and 4 bases at J, with 11 bases in the middle. The CDR3 DNA follows: TGTGCCAGCAGTTTATCCCTCACAGGGAATCAGCCCCAGCATTTT. Encoded protein: CASSLSLTGNQPQHF.

The V call is TRBV28, the J call TRBJ2-3; D is unresolved. The CDR3 totals 13 residues. Germline CDR1 is MDHEN and CDR2 is SYDVKM. The V and J ends lost 8 bases and 0 bases respectively, with 9 bases between them. The CDR3 DNA sequence: TGTGCCAGCGTTTTGGGCAGCACAGATACGCAGTATTTT. Residues: CASVLGSTDTQYF.

The genes are TRBV19 and TRBJ2-2, with 9 bases that match TRBD1. The CDR3 totals 16 residues. CDR1 and CDR2 from the germline V gene are LNHDA and SQIVND (reference sequence). Trimming removed 3 bases from V and 3 bases from J; junction bases left unmatched: 5. The CDR3 nucleotides are TGTGCCAGTAGTATTAAGGACAGGGGACACACCGGGGAGCTGTTTTTT. Its protein product is CASSIKDRGHTGELFF.

The chain recombines TRBV27 with TRBJ1-4; D not certain. CDR1 is MNHEY and CDR2 is SMNVEV in the germline V gene (reference sequence). The CDR3 totals 18 residues. V dropped 5 bases and J dropped 0 bases, with 19 bases sitting between them. The CDR3 region has the DNA TGTGCCAGCAGTCCGACGTCAGTTTTAACAGCAACTAATGAAAAACTGTTTTTT. It codes for CASSPTSVLTATNEKLFF.

This clone has just one count. The V call is TRBV5-1, the J call TRBJ2-7, with TRBD1 as a possible D gene (5 bases). CDR1 is SGHRS and CDR2 is YFSETQ in the germline V gene. V lost 0 bases to trimming and J lost 5 bases, with 15 bases between them. The CDR3 is 15 amino acids. CDR3 in DNA: TGCGCCAGCAGCTTGGCTGCAGGGTACGGCAACGAGCAGTACTTC. Amino acid sequence: CASSLAAGYGNEQYF.

This chain joins TRBV6-5 and TRBJ1-2, with a possible D match to TRBD1 (6 bases). Looked up from germline, CDR1 is MNHEY and CDR2 is SVGAGI. This CDR3 comprises 15 residues. With 0 bases removed from V and 7 bases from J, the gap between germline ends came to 15 bases. CDR3 amino acids: CASSYSSNRESGYTF. CDR3 bases: TGTGCCAGCAGTTACTCGAGTAACAGGGAGAGTGGCTACACCTTC.

V usage is TRBV19 and J usage is TRBJ2-1, with 10 bases identical to TRBD1. The germline V gene encodes CDR1 LNHDA and CDR2 SQIVND (reference sequence). The CDR3 runs to 13 residues. With V trimmed by 6 bases and J by 8 bases, 4 bases remained unmatched. The chain's CDR3 is CASRGQGFYEQFF. CDR3 coding DNA: TGTGCCAGTAGGGGACAGGGGTTTTATGAGCAGTTCTTC.

The chain employs TRBV27 and TRBJ2-2; TRBD2 agrees at 10 bases. In germline, CDR1 is MNHEY, CDR2 SMNVEV (reference sequence). V was pared by 3 bases and J by 6 bases, with 7 bases of the junction left unmatched. This CDR3 has 16 residues. CDR3 region: CASSLGLAGVSGELFF. CDR3 DNA: TGTGCCAGCAGTTTGGGGCTAGCGGGAGTCTCCGGGGAGCTGTTTTTT.

The chain employs TRBV6-6 and TRBJ1-1; TRBD1 is a possible D gene (5 bases). CDR3 length: 14 amino acids. V was clipped by 0 bases and J by 6 bases, with 11 bases between them. CDR1 is MNHNY and CDR2 is SVGAGI in the germline V gene (reference sequence). Here the CDR3 DNA reads TGTGCCAGCAGTTACTCAGCAGGGAGGGCTGAAGCTTTCTTT. Protein: CASSYSAGRAEAFF.

The chain is built from TRBV7-9 and TRBJ2-3; D is undetermined. The germline V gene encodes CDR1 SEHNR and CDR2 FQNEAQ (reference sequence). This CDR3 region has 13 residues. Trimming cost V 2 bases and J 3 bases, with 6 bases left between them. The CDR3: CASSLSSTDTQYF. The CDR3 DNA reads TGTGCCAGCAGCTTATCGAGTACAGATACGCAGTATTTT. Filled out from reference TRBV7-9 and TRBJ2-3, the complete variable domain reads DTGVSQNPRHKITKRGQNVTFRCDPISEHNRLYWYRQTLGQGPEFLTYFQNEAQLEKSRLLSDRFSAERPKGSFSTLEIQRTEQGDSAMYLCASSLSSTDTQYFGPGTRLTVL.

The rearrangement links TRBV9 to TRBJ2-1; TRBD2 agrees at 14 bases. The ends lost 2 bases at V and 5 bases at J; junction bases unmatched: 3. The CDR3 has 16 amino acids. CDR1 is SGDLS, CDR2 YYNGEE, per germline. The CDR3 spells CASSVGLAGGDNEQFF. As DNA, the CDR3 is TGTGCCAGCAGCGTCGGACTAGCGGGGGGAGACAATGAGCAGTTCTTC. Combining the CDR3 with reference TRBV9 and TRBJ2-1 gives the whole variable domain DSGVTQTPKHLITATGQRVTLRCSPRSGDLSVYWYQQSLDQGLQFLIQYYNGEERAKGNILERFSAQQFPDLHSELNLSSLELGDSALYFCASSVGLAGGDNEQFFGPGTRLTVL.

This rearrangement joins TRBV5-4 to TRBJ2-7, with 8 positions matching TRBD2. This CDR3 is 14 amino acids long. V lost 0 bases to trimming and J lost 5 bases; unmatched junction nucleotides: 4. CDR1 is SGHNT, CDR2 YYREEE, per germline (reference sequence). The CDR3 DNA sequence: TGTGCCAGCAGCTTGGAATTAGCGGGGCACGAGCAGTACTTC. Translation: CASSLELAGHEQYF. Complete variable domain (other parts from reference TRBV5-4 and TRBJ2-7): ETGVTQSPTHLIKTRGQQVTLRCSSQSGHNTVSWYQQALGQGPQFIFQYYREEENGRGNFPPRFSGLQFPNYSSELNVNALELDDSALYLCASSLELAGHEQYFGPGTRLTVT.

The chain employs TRBV6-1 and TRBJ2-1; 7 bases align to TRBD2. The CDR3 spans 14 residues. Looked up from germline, CDR1 is MNHNS and CDR2 is SASEGT. The junction had 5 bases not matched to a gene; V was cut back by 1 base and J by 8 bases. CDR3 DNA: TGTGCCAGCAGTGAAGGCCTAGCGGCCCATGAGCAGTTCTTC. As protein: CASSEGLAAHEQFF.

This sequence joins TRBV5-1 and TRBJ2-2; maybe TRBD1 (6 bases). V dropped 0 bases and J dropped 0 bases, with 12 bases sitting between them. This CDR3 is built from 17 residues. Germline loops: CDR1 SGHRS, CDR2 YFSETQ. The CDR3: CASSLVPNRANTGELFF. The CDR3, as DNA: TGCGCCAGCAGCTTGGTCCCGAACAGGGCGAACACCGGGGAGCTGTTTTTT. The entire variable domain, with the rest obtained from reference TRBV5-1 and TRBJ2-2, is as follows: KAGVTQTPRYLIKTRGQQVTLSCSPISGHRSVSWYQQTPGQGLQFLFEYFSETQRNKGNFPGRFSGRQFSNSRSEMNVSTLELGDSALYLCASSLVPNRANTGELFFGEGSRLTVL.

The rearrangement joins TRBV5-5 to TRBJ1-4; D is unresolved. V was trimmed by 1 base and J by 0 bases, leaving 16 bases between them. This CDR3 has 18 residues. CDR1 is SGHKS and CDR2 is YYEKEE in the germline V gene (reference sequence). The CDR3 sequence: CASSLIGHILATNEKLFF. As DNA, the CDR3 is TGTGCCAGCAGCTTGATTGGGCATATCCTCGCAACTAATGAAAAACTGTTTTTT.